This TCR beta chain was documented in a study of T cell responses to AZD1222 COVID-19 vaccine. Details on this clone: Its antigen remains unknown.

TCRdb's table, derived via immunoSEQ multiplex PCR, lists solely in-frame clones and lacks some. Found here are fewer than 150,000 clones, approximately 86% of them singletons; the top ten hold approximately 1.4%. This CDR3 has 14 amino acids. Trimming took 2 bases from V and 2 from J, leaving 8 bases between them. Germline V gene data show CDR1 as MNHEY and CDR2 as SVGEGT. Study outcomes and limitations: Regions left unmutated in variants are reportedly the target of nearly half of spike-specific TCRs. Of the AZD1222 recipients, only five to seven were seropositive at baseline. There were vaccine-associated CD4 TCRs across spike, dominant at 160-218 and 743-854. Increased Spike-specific TCR breadth and depth were observed after two AZD1222 doses.

Sequencing used peripheral blood, obtained on day 0 of AZD1222 vaccination. The V and J genes are TRBV6-2 or TRBV6-3 and TRBJ2-3; D uncertain. This clonotype was sampled from an adult in good health. The CDR3 reads CASSYPSPTDTQYF. DNA for the CDR3: TGTGCCAGCAGTTACCCGTCTCCCACAGATACGCAGTATTTT.